The entry that follows covers one T cell receptor beta chain sequence. A junction end diverges from the germline sequence, so it may reflect a read error. The sample belongs to a study of blood T cell repertoires in COVID-19. At the level of the study: From the United States, Italy and Spain came samples of acute and convalescent COVID-19. From T cells, B-cell-depleted T cells, or PBMCs came the material, which was cDNA or gDNA.

Original analysis: Reference gene primers were amplified, and this amplification served to estimate nucleated cell counts. Assay: immunoSEQ multiplex PCR; the TCRdb copy retains only in-frame clones and omits some. V and J calls plus clone size are reproduced from that table; the DNA served to infer D and trimming. The table has about 81,000 clones, about four fifths seen once. The CDR3 is made up of 13 amino acids. This clonotype was obtained from a human donor in a cohort sampled during active COVID-19. The V call is TRBV12-3 or TRBV12-4, the J call TRBJ1-3; D unresolved. Sequencing was done on a sample of peripheral blood. The CDR3 is CASAYNADSPFNF. The CDR3 DNA is TGTGCCAGCGCATACAATGCGGACTCCCCTTTTAATTTT.